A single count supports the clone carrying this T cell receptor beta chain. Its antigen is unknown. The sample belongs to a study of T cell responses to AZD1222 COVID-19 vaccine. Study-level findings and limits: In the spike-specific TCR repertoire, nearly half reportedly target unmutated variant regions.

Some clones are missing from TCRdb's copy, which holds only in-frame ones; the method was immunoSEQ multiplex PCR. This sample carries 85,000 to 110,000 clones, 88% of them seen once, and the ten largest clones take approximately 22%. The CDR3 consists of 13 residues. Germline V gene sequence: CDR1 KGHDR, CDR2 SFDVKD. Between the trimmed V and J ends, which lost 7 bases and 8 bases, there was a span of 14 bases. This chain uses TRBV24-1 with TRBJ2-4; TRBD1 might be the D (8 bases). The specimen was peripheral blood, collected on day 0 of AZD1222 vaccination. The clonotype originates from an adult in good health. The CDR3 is CATREQGGDIQYF. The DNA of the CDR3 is TGTGCCACCAGGGAACAGGGGGGGGACATTCAGTACTTC.